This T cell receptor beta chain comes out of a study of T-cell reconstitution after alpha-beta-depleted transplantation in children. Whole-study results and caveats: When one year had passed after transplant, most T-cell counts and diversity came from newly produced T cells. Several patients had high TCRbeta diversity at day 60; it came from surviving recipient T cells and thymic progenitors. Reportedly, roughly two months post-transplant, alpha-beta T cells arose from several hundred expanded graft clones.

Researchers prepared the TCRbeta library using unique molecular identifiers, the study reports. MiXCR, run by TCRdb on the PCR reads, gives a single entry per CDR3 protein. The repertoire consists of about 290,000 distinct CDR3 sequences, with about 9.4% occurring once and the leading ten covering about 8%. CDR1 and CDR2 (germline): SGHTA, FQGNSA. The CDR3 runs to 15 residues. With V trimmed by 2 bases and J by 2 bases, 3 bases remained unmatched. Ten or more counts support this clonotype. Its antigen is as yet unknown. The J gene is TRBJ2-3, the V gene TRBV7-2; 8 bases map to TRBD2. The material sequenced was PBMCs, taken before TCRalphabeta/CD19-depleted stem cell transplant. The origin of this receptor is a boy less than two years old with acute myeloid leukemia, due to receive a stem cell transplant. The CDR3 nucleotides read TGTGCCAGCAGCTTACGGCGGGGGGTCACAGATACGCAGTATTTT. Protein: CASSLRRGVTDTQYF.